The next 16 T cell receptor beta chains were all read from a single sample in a study of glioma-infiltrating T cells. Amplification of TCR alpha and beta CDR3 regions from RNA used iRepertoire nested multiplex PCR. One entry per CDR3 protein results from TCRdb running MiXCR on the multiplex PCR reads. This table has fewer than 500,000 distinct CDR3 sequences, roughly two fifths appearing once. The sample was glioma tissue, nonneoplastic brain tissue, or PBMCs (not recorded which). Source of these receptors: a human donor with low-grade glioma or glioblastoma, undergoing nonglioma brain surgery, or in good health (not recorded which).

The V gene is TRBV20-1, the J gene TRBJ2-7, with D hard to call. The V gene lost 0 bases and the J gene lost 2 bases, with 11 bases spanning the gap. Per germline, CDR1 DFQATT and CDR2 SNEGSKA (reference sequence). CDR3 length: 14 residues. Written as DNA, the CDR3 is TGCAGTGCTAGAGATCCCCCCAAAACCTACGAGCAGTACTTC. This gives the protein CSARDPPKTYEQYF.

This clonotype was observed once. A much larger clone differs from this one at a single base, so this may be a read error. The chain links TRBV2 to TRBJ1-5, with 9 nucleotides matching TRBD1. V lost 6 bases and J lost 4; bases outside the gene matches: 4. In germline, CDR1 is SNHLY, CDR2 FYNNEI. CDR3 length: 14 amino acids. The CDR3 DNA is TGTGCCAGCAGCGCCGGGACAGGGAATCAGCCCCAGCATTTT. Its translation: CASSAGTGNQPQHF.

This clonotype has only one observation. A junction end diverges from the germline sequence, so it may reflect a read error. The chain couples TRBV7-9 to TRBJ1-3; perhaps TRBD1 as D (5 bases). The CDR3 consists of 16 residues. Per the germline V gene, CDR1 is SEHNR and CDR2 is FQNEAQ (reference sequence). The CDR3: CASSLVLGGSGSTIYF. The CDR3 bases are TGTGCCAGCAGCTTAGTACTCGGGGGATCAGGAAGCACCATATATTTT.

CDR3 nucleotide sequence: TGTGCCAGCAGTTCCCCTGCGAGGCGCGAGCAGTACTTC. Translating gives CASSSPARREQYF. V and J are TRBV28 and TRBJ2-7; D call uncertain. The germline CDR1 and CDR2 sequences are MDHEN and SYDVKM. The CDR3 consists of 13 residues. V was cut by 4 bases and J by 6 bases, with 13 bases left in between.

V and J are TRBV25-1 and TRBJ2-1, with 10 bases that match TRBD2. V lost 1 base to trimming and J lost 8 bases; unmatched junction nucleotides: 5. This CDR3 comprises 15 residues. CDR1 and CDR2 from the germline V gene are MGHDK and SYGVNS. The CDR3 region is CASSELASGSDEQFF. The CDR3 bases are TGTGCCAGCAGTGAATTGGCTAGCGGGAGCGATGAGCAGTTCTTC.

The CDR3 region is CASSHYPYEQYF. The CDR3, as DNA: TGTGCCAGCAGCCATTATCCCTACGAGCAGTACTTC. This chain links TRBV3-1 with TRBJ2-7; D remains ambiguous. Trimming took off 3 bases at V and 2 bases at J, with 5 bases between the two ends. Germline-derived CDR1 and CDR2 are LGHDT and YNNKEL (reference sequence). There are 12 residues in the CDR3.

The chain has TRBV20-1 and TRBJ2-7; a possible D gene is TRBD1 (7 bases). CDR1 and CDR2 (germline): DFQATT, SNEGSKA (reference sequence). With 6 bases removed from V and 7 bases from J, the gap between germline ends came to 28 bases. The CDR3 loop spans 16 amino acids. In DNA form, the CDR3 reads TGCAGTGCCCAGAACCCAGGGGGGAGTGGGTTCAATGAGCAGTACTTC. This translates into CSAQNPGGSGFNEQYF.

In its sample, this clonotype was seen a few times. The chain recombines TRBV7-2 with TRBJ2-4; D is perhaps TRBD1 or TRBD2 (6 bases each). The V and J ends lost 4 bases and 0 bases respectively, with 10 bases between them. The CDR3 length is 15 residues. The germline V gene has CDR1 SGHTA and CDR2 FQGNSA. CDR3 DNA: TGTGCCAGCAGCTGGGGGGCGCTAGCCAAAAACATTCAGTACTTC. It encodes CASSWGALAKNIQYF.

In its sample, this clonotype was seen many times. The chain recombines TRBV28 with TRBJ2-7; D remains ambiguous. This CDR3 comprises 14 residues. V gave up 1 base and J gave up 5 bases, with 12 bases separating them. Germline V gives CDR1 MDHEN, CDR2 SYDVKM. CDR3 DNA sequence: TGTGCCAGCAGTTTATTGGCAGTCGGAAACGAGCAGTACTTC. Its translation is CASSLLAVGNEQYF. The whole variable domain, filled in from reference TRBV28 and TRBJ2-7, reads DVKVTQSSRYLVKRTGEKVFLECVQDMDHENMFWYRQDPGLGLRLIYFSYDVKMKEKGDIPEGYSVSREKKERFSLILESASTNQTSMYLCASSLLAVGNEQYFGPGTRLTVT.

This rearrangement joins TRBV20-1 to TRBJ2-7, with 8 bases lining up with TRBD2. Per germline, CDR1 DFQATT and CDR2 SNEGSKA (reference sequence). V trimming: 5 bases; J trimming: 0 bases; junction bases outside the gene matches: 15. The CDR3 spans 17 residues. CDR3 DNA sequence: TGCAGTGCTTCGACCCGTCAGAGCGGGGGCTACTCCTACGAGCAGTACTTC. Protein product: CSASTRQSGGYSYEQYF.

The table lists this clonotype with many counts. CDR3 nucleotide sequence: TGTGCCAGCATTGGACTAGCGGAAGGGGAGGGGCCCTACAATGAGCAGTTCTTC. Translation gives CASIGLAEGEGPYNEQFF. V gene TRBV6-1 combines with J gene TRBJ2-1; 10 bases map to TRBD2. Trimming at V came to 7 bases and at J to 2 bases, leaving 14 bases not matched to a gene. The germline V gene encodes CDR1 MNHNS and CDR2 SASEGT. This CDR3 has 18 amino acids.

This clonotype occurred a few times. The rearrangement joins TRBV27 to TRBJ2-1; D may be TRBD1 or TRBD2 (7 bases each). This CDR3 is built from 16 residues. The germline V gene has CDR1 MNHEY and CDR2 SMNVEV (reference sequence). V was trimmed by 6 bases and J by 5 bases, leaving 20 bases between them. The CDR3: CASRKGAGVQNNEQFF. In nucleotides, the CDR3 is TGTGCCAGCAGAAAGGGGGCGGGGGTCCAAAACAATGAGCAGTTCTTC.

Note on this clonotype: One junction end disagrees with the germline gene, perhaps due to a read error. The chain uses TRBV6-1 and TRBJ2-5; D is uncertain. Per the germline V gene, CDR1 is MNHNS and CDR2 is SASEGT. The CDR3 totals 13 residues. As DNA, the CDR3 is TGCGCCAGCAGTGATCCGCTAGTGGAGACCCAGTACTTC. It yields the protein CASSDPLVETQYF.

Ten or more counts support this clonotype. This chain uses TRBV12-3 or TRBV12-4 with TRBJ1-5, with D unresolved. Deletions cut 5 bases from V and 2 bases from J, with 19 bases between. The CDR3 contains 17 residues. CDR3 bases: TGTGCCAGCAGTCCCACTTACACCGGCGAGGGCAATCAGCCCCAGCATTTT. The encoded protein is CASSPTYTGEGNQPQHF.

The chain recombines TRBV3-1 with TRBJ1-3; 8 positions agree with TRBD1. The CDR3 spans 18 residues. Germline trimming cut 8 bases from V and 1 base from J; bases unmatched to any gene: 16. Germline CDR1 reads LGHDT; CDR2 reads YNNKEL (reference sequence). CDR3 in DNA: TGTGCCAGCTCGCTGAGTATCAGGGGGCTCCCGTCTGGAAACACCATATATTTT. Its protein product is CASSLSIRGLPSGNTIYF.

This clonotype showed up many times. This rearrangement joins TRBV7-6 to TRBJ2-3, with 13 bases aligning to TRBD2. Germline CDR1 SGHVS, CDR2 FNYEAQ. The junction had 5 bases not matched to a gene; V was cut back by 1 base and J by 4 bases. The CDR3 loop spans 17 amino acids. The CDR3 sequence is CASSLVTSGRIADTQYF. The CDR3 bases are TGTGCCAGCAGCTTAGTGACTAGCGGGAGGATCGCAGATACGCAGTATTTT.